One sample yielded the 6 T cell receptor beta chains listed below, sequenced in a study of cytomegalovirus exposure and HLA in healthy donors. Researchers ran the PCR with 60 Vbeta and 13 Jbeta primers. Only in-frame clones appear in the TCRdb table, and some are missing; sequencing was by immunoSEQ multiplex PCR. The sample has 95,000 to 150,000 clones. Sequencing used PBMCs. These receptors were collected from a man between 18 and 29 years old in good health and CMV-seronegative.

DNA for the CDR3: TGCGCCAGCAGCTCCGACCCAGGGGCTGGGGGCTACACCTTC. It specifies CASSSDPGAGGYTF. The chain joins TRBV5-1 to TRBJ1-2; the D gene is possibly TRBD1 (6 bases). Trimming shortened V by 3 bases and J by 8 bases, and 17 bases separated the two germline ends. Germline V gene lookup returns CDR1 SGHRS and CDR2 YFSETQ. This CDR3 contains 14 residues.

The rearrangement links TRBV5-4 to TRBJ1-1, with TRBD1 as a possible D gene (5 bases). With 3 bases removed from V and 0 bases from J, the gap between germline ends came to 12 bases. The length of the CDR3 is 15 residues. CDR1 and CDR2 from the germline V gene are SGHNT and YYREEE (reference sequence). The CDR3 here is CASSSGGNLNTEAFF. The CDR3 DNA reads TGTGCCAGCAGCTCCGGGGGGAATTTGAACACTGAAGCTTTCTTT.

The chain couples TRBV5-6 to TRBJ1-5, with D perhaps matching TRBD1 (6 bases). The CDR3 is 15 amino acids. Per germline, CDR1 SGHDT and CDR2 YYEEEE. The V end lost 2 bases, the J end lost 5 bases, and 14 bases lay between the germline ends. This CDR3 is CASSLRRGNYQPQHF. Written as DNA, the CDR3 is TGTGCCAGCAGCTTACGAAGGGGGAATTATCAGCCCCAGCATTTT.

The chain links TRBV10-2 to TRBJ1-5; D perhaps matches TRBD1 (5 bases). Germline loops: CDR1 WSHSY, CDR2 SAAADI. Trimming shortened V by 5 bases and J by 5 bases, and 13 bases separated the two germline ends. This CDR3 has 14 amino acids. CDR3 amino acids: CASSWGGRDQPQHF. The CDR3 nucleotides are TGCGCCAGCAGTTGGGGGGGACGCGATCAGCCCCAGCATTTT.

This chain links TRBV5-6 with TRBJ2-7; 7 bases are a match to TRBD1. Unmatched junction bases numbered 3, after V lost 3 bases and J lost 3 bases. CDR3 length: 13 residues. Germline CDR1 SGHDT, CDR2 YYEEEE. The CDR3 region has the DNA TGTGCCAGCAGCTACAGGGGACACTACGAGCAGTACTTC. This encodes CASSYRGHYEQYF.

The V and J genes are TRBV7-2 and TRBJ1-4; D perhaps matches TRBD1 (6 bases). Germline-derived CDR1 and CDR2 are SGHTA and FQGNSA. Trimming took off 6 bases at V and 8 bases at J, with 16 bases between the two ends. CDR3 size: 14 residues. Written as DNA, the CDR3 is TGTGCCAGCAGTCCCGGACAGCGGAAGGAAAAACTGTTTTTT. Residues: CASSPGQRKEKLFF.